The rows below give T cell receptor beta chains drawn from one sample of a study of T cell responses to AZD1222 COVID-19 vaccine. Some clones are missing from TCRdb's copy, which holds only in-frame ones; the method was immunoSEQ multiplex PCR. The sample holds about 180,000 clones; around nine tenths are singletons and the top ten take around a tenth. The input for sequencing was peripheral blood, taken 28 days after the second AZD1222 dose. Every receptor here comes from an adult who received the AZD1222 COVID-19 vaccine. The CDR3 runs from the conserved cysteine through the conserved F or W. The D gene is left open where the match is weak. The size field is filled for only some rows; it gives once, few, many or a size class.

TRBV10-3	.	.	TRBJ2-4	CAISDTRATDRRSIQYF	TGTGCCATCAGTGATACAAGGGCAACAGATAGAAGGAGTATTCAGTACTTC
TRBV9	.	TRBD1	TRBJ1-2	CASSIRTGDGYTF	TGTGCCAGCAGCATACGGACAGGGGATGGCTACACCTTC
TRBV7-9	few	TRBD1	TRBJ1-2	CASSSTGTYGYTF	TGTGCCAGCAGCTCGACAGGGACCTATGGCTACACCTTC
TRBV6-2/TRBV6-3	once	TRBD2	TRBJ2-3	CASSYSQSSGGSTDTQYF	TGTGCCAGCAGTTACTCCCAGTCTAGCGGGGGTAGCACAGATACGCAGTATTTT
TRBV11-3	once	.	TRBJ2-1	CASSLEDINEQFF	TGTGCCAGCAGCTTAGAGGACATCAATGAGCAGTTCTTC
TRBV30	.	.	TRBJ1-4	CAWSVGANEKLFF	TGTGCCTGGAGTGTAGGGGCTAATGAAAAACTGTTTTTT
TRBV7-9	.	TRBD1	TRBJ1-2	CASSLAKGQLYGYTF	TGTGCCAGCAGCTTAGCGAAGGGACAGCTATATGGCTACACCTTC
TRBV27	.	TRBD1	TRBJ1-1	CASSLSPAGGLSEAFF	TGTGCCAGCAGTTTATCCCCGGCAGGGGGCCTATCTGAAGCTTTCTTT
TRBV9	few	.	TRBJ2-1	CASSVAGTHRKFF	TGTGCCAGCAGCGTAGCCGGGACGCATCGAAAGTTCTTC
TRBV6-5	.	.	TRBJ2-7	CASRGNLGTYEQYF	TGTGCCAGCAGAGGCAACTTAGGGACCTACGAGCAGTACTTC
TRBV28	.	.	TRBJ2-5	CASSRGTQYF	TGTGCCAGCAGCCGGGGGACCCAGTACTTC
TRBV30	.	TRBD1	TRBJ1-5	CAWSLDRGDNQPQHF	TGTGCCTGGAGTCTGGACAGGGGCGACAATCAGCCCCAGCATTTT
TRBV6-5	.	TRBD1	TRBJ1-3	CASTGGGGNTIYF	TGTGCCAGCACAGGGGGCGGTGGAAACACCATATATTTT
TRBV7-9	.	.	TRBJ2-1	CASSSGEQFF	TGTGCCAGCAGCTCTGGAGAGCAGTTCTTC
TRBV24-1	.	TRBD1	TRBJ2-2	CATSDPDRDSGELFF	TGTGCCACCAGTGACCCGGACAGGGACAGCGGGGAGCTGTTTTTT
TRBV28	.	.	TRBJ1-5	CASSLRDQPQHF	TGTGCCAGCAGCCTCAGGGATCAGCCCCAGCATTTT
TRBV27	.	TRBD1	TRBJ1-5	CASSRTGDSNQPQHF	TGTGCCAGCAGCAGGACAGGTGATAGCAATCAGCCCCAGCATTTT
TRBV9	.	.	TRBJ1-2	CASSVAEGSHGYTF	TGTGCCAGCAGCGTAGCAGAGGGATCTCATGGCTACACCTTC
TRBV11-1	.	TRBD2	TRBJ2-5	CASSPGLAGRETQYF	TGTGCCAGCAGCCCGGGACTAGCGGGACGGGAGACCCAGTACTTC
TRBV7-2	once	.	TRBJ2-7	CASSLLGARGEQYF	TGTGCCAGCAGCTTATTGGGGGCACGTGGCGAGCAGTACTTC
TRBV14	once	.	TRBJ2-1	CASSQDLIAAYNEQFF	TGTGCCAGCAGCCAAGATCTGATAGCGGCTTACAATGAGCAGTTCTTC
TRBV6-1	.	.	TRBJ2-3	CASSDGVGRSTDTQYF	TGTGCCAGCAGTGATGGAGTGGGAAGAAGCACAGATACGCAGTATTTT
TRBV5-6	.	TRBD2	TRBJ2-2	CASSRPLAGLHTGELFF	TGTGCCAGCAGCCGACCACTAGCGGGGCTTCACACCGGGGAGCTGTTTTTT
TRBV19	.	TRBD1	TRBJ1-5	CASSLMTGGYNQPQHF	TGTGCCAGTAGTCTTATGACAGGGGGCTACAATCAGCCCCAGCATTTT
TRBV7-2	.	TRBD2	TRBJ2-2	CASSKTSGGAAGELFF	TGTGCCAGCAGCAAAACTAGCGGGGGGGCAGCCGGGGAGCTGTTTTTT
TRBV5-4	.	TRBD2	TRBJ2-2	CASSSGGTAGVVAGELFF	TGTGCCAGCAGCTCCGGAGGGACCGCGGGGGTAGTAGCCGGGGAGCTGTTTTTT
TRBV5-1	.	.	TRBJ1-2	CASSPADNYGYTF	TGCGCCAGCAGCCCCGCCGACAACTATGGCTACACCTTC
TRBV5-1	.	TRBD1	TRBJ2-2	CASSLRGQGTGELFF	TGCGCCAGCAGCTTGCGGGGACAGGGAACCGGGGAGCTGTTTTTT
TRBV10-3	.	.	TRBJ1-2	CAITALSGFYGYTF	TGTGCCATCACTGCCCTCTCGGGATTCTATGGCTACACCTTC
TRBV4-2	.	.	TRBJ2-1	CASSQDQGGPSEQFF	TGTGCCAGCAGCCAAGATCAGGGGGGGCCAAGTGAGCAGTTCTTC
TRBV6-6	.	.	TRBJ2-6	CASRDSAGANVLTF	TGTGCCAGCAGAGACAGCGCTGGGGCCAACGTCCTGACTTTC
TRBV6-5	.	.	TRBJ1-3	CASSYSELGNTIYF	TGTGCCAGCAGTTACTCGGAACTGGGGAACACCATATATTTT
TRBV7-8	once	.	TRBJ1-5	CASDAWADVDSNQPQHF	TGTGCCAGCGACGCGTGGGCAGACGTCGATAGCAATCAGCCCCAGCATTTT
TRBV10-3	.	.	TRBJ2-5	CAISESARGGAAGETQYF	TGTGCCATCAGTGAGTCGGCGCGAGGCGGGGCCGCGGGGGAGACCCAGTACTTC
TRBV7-2	.	.	TRBJ2-7	CASSSVGYEQYF	TGTGCCAGCAGCTCAGTAGGCTACGAGCAGTACTTC
TRBV7-3	.	.	TRBJ2-2	CASSLRGHTGELFF	TGTGCCAGCAGCTTACGAGGGCACACCGGGGAGCTGTTTTTT
TRBV7-9	.	.	TRBJ1-4	CASSWDTVVEKLFF	TGTGCCAGCAGCTGGGACACGGTAGTTGAAAAACTGTTTTTT
TRBV18	.	TRBD1	TRBJ1-6	CASSPRSVGQGGSPLHF	TGTGCCAGCTCACCACGCAGCGTGGGACAGGGAGGGTCACCCCTCCACTTT
TRBV30	.	.	TRBJ1-6	CASSGGGNSPLHF	TGTGCCTCCTCGGGGGGAGGGAATTCACCCCTCCACTTT
TRBV9	.	TRBD1	TRBJ2-5	CASSASILQDRGLETQYF	TGTGCCAGCAGCGCTTCTATACTCCAGGACAGGGGGCTGGAGACCCAGTACTTC